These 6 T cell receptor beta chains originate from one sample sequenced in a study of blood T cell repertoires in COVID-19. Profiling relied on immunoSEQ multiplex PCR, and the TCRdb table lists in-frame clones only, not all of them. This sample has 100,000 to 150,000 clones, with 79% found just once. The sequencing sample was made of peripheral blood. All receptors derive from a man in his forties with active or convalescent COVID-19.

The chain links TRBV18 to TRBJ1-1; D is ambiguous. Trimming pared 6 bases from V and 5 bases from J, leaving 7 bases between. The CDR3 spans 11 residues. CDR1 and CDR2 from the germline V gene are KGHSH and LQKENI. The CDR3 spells CASSLGTEAFF. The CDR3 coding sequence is TGTGCCAGCTCGCTCGGGACTGAAGCTTTCTTT. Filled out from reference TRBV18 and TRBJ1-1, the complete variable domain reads NAGVMQNPRHLVRRRGQEARLRCSPMKGHSHVYWYRQLPEEGLKFMVYLQKENIIDESGMPKERFSAEFPKEGPSILRIQQVVRGDSAAYFCASSLGTEAFFGQGTRLTVV.

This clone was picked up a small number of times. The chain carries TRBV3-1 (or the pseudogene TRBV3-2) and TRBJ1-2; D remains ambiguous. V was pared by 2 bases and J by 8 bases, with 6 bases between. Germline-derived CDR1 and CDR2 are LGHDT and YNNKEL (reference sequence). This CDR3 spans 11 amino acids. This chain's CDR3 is CASSQSQGYTF. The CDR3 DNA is TGTGCCAGCAGCCAATCCCAGGGCTACACCTTC.

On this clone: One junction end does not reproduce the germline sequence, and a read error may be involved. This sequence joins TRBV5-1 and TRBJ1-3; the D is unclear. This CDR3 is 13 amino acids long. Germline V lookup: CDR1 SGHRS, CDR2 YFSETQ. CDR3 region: CASSLVLGDTIYF. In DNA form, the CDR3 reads TGCGCCAGCAGCTTGGTTCTTGGAGACACCATATATTTT.

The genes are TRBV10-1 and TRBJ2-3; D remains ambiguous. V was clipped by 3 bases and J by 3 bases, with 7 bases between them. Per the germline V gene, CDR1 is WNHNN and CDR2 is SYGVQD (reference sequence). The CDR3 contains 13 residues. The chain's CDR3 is CASSDSETDTQYF. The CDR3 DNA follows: TGCGCCAGCAGTGATTCAGAAACAGATACGCAGTATTTT.

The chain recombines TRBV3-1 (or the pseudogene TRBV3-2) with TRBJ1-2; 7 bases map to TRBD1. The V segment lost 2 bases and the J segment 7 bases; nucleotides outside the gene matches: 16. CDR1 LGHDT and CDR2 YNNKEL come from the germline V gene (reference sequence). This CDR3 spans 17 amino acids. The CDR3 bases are TGTGCCAGCAGCCAACCCCCTGGACAGGCGGCGATGGGTGGCTACACCTTC. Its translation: CASSQPPGQAAMGGYTF.

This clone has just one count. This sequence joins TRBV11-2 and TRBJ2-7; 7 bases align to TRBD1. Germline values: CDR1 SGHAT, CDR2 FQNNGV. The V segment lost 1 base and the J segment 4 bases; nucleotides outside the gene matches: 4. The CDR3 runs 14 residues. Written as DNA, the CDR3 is TGTGCCAGCAGCTTAGCTGGGGACAGATACGAGCAGTACTTC. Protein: CASSLAGDRYEQYF. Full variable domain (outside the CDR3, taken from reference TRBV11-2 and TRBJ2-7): EAGVAQSPRYKIIEKRQSVAFWCNPISGHATLYWYQQILGQGPKLLIQFQNNGVVDDSQLPKDRFSAERLKGVDSTLKIQPAKLEDSAVYLCASSLAGDRYEQYFGPGTRLTVT.